The 3 T cell receptor beta chains below all came from one sample that was sequenced in a study of blood T cell repertoires in COVID-19. Profiled with immunoSEQ multiplex PCR; TCRdb holds only in-frame clones, not every one. The repertoire holds 350,000 to 450,000 clones, with about 89% as singletons. Source material: PBMCs or T cells enriched from blood (not recorded which). The receptor set was obtained from a woman aged 40 to 50 who had been exposed to COVID-19.

The chain links TRBV19 to TRBJ1-6; D is unresolved. The V gene lost 5 bases and the J gene lost 9 bases, with 8 bases spanning the gap. CDR1 is LNHDA and CDR2 is SQIVND in the germline V gene (reference sequence). CDR3 size: 12 residues. In DNA, the CDR3 is TGTGCCAGTAGTGAACGCGGTTCACCCCTCCACTTT. Translating gives CASSERGSPLHF.

The chain couples TRBV5-8 to TRBJ2-3; 9 nucleotides line up with TRBD1. Per the germline V gene, CDR1 is SGHTS and CDR2 is YDEGEE. The CDR3 extends over 16 amino acids. V dropped 2 bases and J dropped 2; count of bases not matched to a gene: 6. As DNA, the CDR3 is TGTGCCAGCAGCTTCGGGGACAGGGTTACCACAGATACGCAGTATTTT. Its translation is CASSFGDRVTTDTQYF.

In nucleotides, the CDR3 is TGTGCCAGCAGCATAGAAAGGGGGCATGGCTATGGCTACACCTTC. Protein product: CASSIERGHGYGYTF. The V call is TRBV21-1, the J call TRBJ1-2; the table's TRBD1 call for D was not verified on the DNA. TRBV21-1 is tagged as a pseudogene. The CDR3 has 15 amino acids.